Below, 17 T cell receptor beta chains from the same sample are listed, as sequenced in a study of shared clonotypes between healthy human individuals. TCRdb keeps only in-frame clones here, not all; method: immunoSEQ multiplex PCR. Of about 1.1 million clones listed, about 72% are singletons. Material for sequencing was memory CD4+ T cells from PBMCs. Noted subset: CD45RA-negative fraction. These receptors came from a man between 18 and 29 years old in good health. Some clones in this sample may be carry-over from other donors' samples.

Here the CDR3 reads CASSLSRHNEQFF. Written as DNA, the CDR3 is TGTGCCAGCAGCTTATCCAGACACAATGAGCAGTTCTTC. The chain employs TRBV7-3 and TRBJ2-1; D is ambiguous. CDR3 length equals 13 residues. Trimming took off 2 bases at V and 5 bases at J, with 7 bases between the two ends. The germline V gene encodes CDR1 SGHTA and CDR2 FQGTGA.

This clone was counted a few times. The chain is built from TRBV28 and TRBJ2-1; D might be TRBD2 (5 bases). Per the germline V gene, CDR1 is MDHEN and CDR2 is SYDVKM. Deletions cut 0 bases from V and 1 base from J, with 7 bases between. This CDR3 spans 15 amino acids. CDR3 DNA: TGTGCCAGCAGTTTATGGGGGAGTTCCTACAATGAGCAGTTCTTC. Protein product: CASSLWGSSYNEQFF.

A word on this clone: A clone one base away is much larger, so this may be a read error. Other DNA sequences from this sample encode an identical CDR3 as well. The V gene is TRBV4-2, the J gene TRBJ2-5; 13 nucleotides align to TRBD2. The V gene end was trimmed by 1 base and the J gene end by 5 bases; junction bases not matched to a gene: 4. The V gene's germline CDR1 is LGHNA and CDR2 YNFKEQ. This CDR3 contains 16 residues. CDR3 loop: CASSQGTSGRGETQYF. In DNA form, the CDR3 reads TGTGCCAGCAGCCAAGGTACTAGCGGGAGGGGCGAGACCCAGTACTTC.

This chain's CDR3 is CASSSVGNAQYF. CDR3 DNA: TGTGCCAGCAGCTCCGTTGGCAATGCGCAGTATTTT. The gene calls are TRBV11-3 and TRBJ2-3; no definite D call. The length of the CDR3 is 12 residues. CDR1 is SGHNT, CDR2 YENEEA, per germline. The germline V and J ends were trimmed by 4 bases and 10 bases, with 12 bases remaining between them. The full variable domain, with the rest looked up from reference TRBV11-3 and TRBJ2-3, is EAGVVQSPRYKIIEKKQPVAFWCNPISGHNTLYWYLQNLGQGPELLIRYENEEAVDDSQLPKDRFSAERLKGVDSTLKIQPAELGDSAVYLCASSSVGNAQYFGPGTRLTVL.

Only one count was recorded for this clone. The V gene is TRBV4-1, the J gene TRBJ2-1; 12 positions match TRBD2. CDR3 length: 15 residues. The germline gives CDR1 MGHRA, CDR2 YSYEKL. Trimming cost V 8 bases and J 8 bases; bases outside gene matches: 10. The CDR3: CASVKGLAGGDEQFF. The CDR3 bases are TGCGCCAGCGTAAAGGGGCTAGCGGGAGGGGATGAGCAGTTCTTC.

This clone was observed a handful of times. The same CDR3 arises from other DNA sequences in this sample as well. V usage is TRBV6-1 and J usage is TRBJ2-7; no firm D call. The length of the CDR3 is 12 residues. CDR1 MNHNS and CDR2 SASEGT come from the germline V gene. Between the trimmed V and J ends, which lost 1 base and 2 bases, there was a span of 3 bases. The CDR3 coding sequence is TGTGCCAGCAGTGAAGTGGCCTACGAGCAGTACTTC. Its translation: CASSEVAYEQYF.

The chain has TRBV13 and TRBJ2-1; D uncertain. In germline, CDR1 is PRHDT, CDR2 FYEKMQ (reference sequence). The V end lost 3 bases, the J end lost 0 bases, and 9 bases lay between the germline ends. The CDR3 contains 15 residues. Written as DNA, the CDR3 is TGTGCCAGCAGCTTGAGGATGAGCTCCTACAATGAGCAGTTCTTC. Its translation is CASSLRMSSYNEQFF.

J is TRBJ2-1 and V is TRBV7-9; D unresolved. This CDR3 region has 15 residues. CDR1 and CDR2 from the germline V gene are SEHNR and FQNEAQ (reference sequence). Trimming shortened V by 1 base and J by 0 bases, and 7 bases separated the two germline ends. The CDR3 is CASSLGNPSYNEQFF. The CDR3 DNA is TGTGCCAGCAGCTTAGGAAATCCCTCCTACAATGAGCAGTTCTTC.

The chain links TRBV10-1 to TRBJ1-1, with D uncertain. This CDR3 spans 12 amino acids. V was shortened by 10 bases and J by 11 bases, with 20 bases between the two germline ends. CDR1 is WNHNN, CDR2 SYGVQD, per germline (reference sequence). The CDR3 protein is CATSNDGRGAFF. The CDR3 bases are TGCGCCACCAGCAATGACGGTCGTGGGGCTTTCTTT.

This clone has more than one count but fewer than ten. The chain carries TRBV6-1 and TRBJ2-7, with D hard to call. This CDR3 is built from 15 residues. The germline V gene encodes CDR1 MNHNS and CDR2 SASEGT. Trimming cost V 7 bases and J 3 bases, with 19 bases left between them. The CDR3 DNA reads as TGTGCCAGCACCTTAGCAGGAGCCTCAGGCTACGAGCAGTACTTC. Translation: CASTLAGASGYEQYF.

The V and J genes are TRBV7-6 and TRBJ2-2; a possible D gene is TRBD1 (6 bases). From germline, CDR1 is SGHVS and CDR2 FNYEAQ. V was shortened by 4 bases and J by 3 bases, with 15 bases between the two germline ends. This CDR3 is built from 16 residues. In DNA form, the CDR3 reads TGTGCCAGCAGCTCACAGGGCGGTTGGGACACCGGGGAGCTGTTTTTT. This gives the protein CASSSQGGWDTGELFF. Looking up the rest from reference TRBV7-6 and TRBJ2-2 gives the full variable domain: GAGVSQSPRYKVTKRGQDVALRCDPISGHVSLYWYRQALGQGPEFLTYFNYEAQQDKSGLPNDRFSAERPEGSISTLTIQRTEQRDSAMYRCASSSQGGWDTGELFFGEGSRLTVL.

V usage is TRBV6-1 and J usage is TRBJ1-2; the match to TRBD1 covers 7 bases. In germline, CDR1 is MNHNS, CDR2 SASEGT. CDR3 size: 14 residues. The J segment lost 7 bases and the V segment lost 3 bases, leaving 8 bases of the junction unmatched. The CDR3 region has the DNA TGTGCCAGCAGTGATCAGTCGACAGGGTCTGGCTACACCTTC. Its protein product is CASSDQSTGSGYTF.

The chain is built from TRBV4-1 and TRBJ1-1, with D perhaps TRBD1 (5 bases). The CDR3 sequence is 12 residues long. Between the trimmed V and J ends, which lost 1 base and 9 bases, there was a span of 9 bases. Germline CDR1 and CDR2: MGHRA and YSYEKL. The CDR3 DNA reads TGCGCCAGCAGCCAAGGGGGCGTAAAAGCTTTCTTT. Translating it yields CASSQGGVKAFF.

This chain uses TRBV28 with TRBJ2-5; TRBD2 is a possible D gene (5 bases). The germline V and J ends were trimmed by 5 bases and 5 bases, with 9 bases remaining between them. CDR1 is MDHEN, CDR2 SYDVKM, per germline. CDR3 length equals 12 residues. CDR3 residues: CASSGGWETQYF. CDR3 DNA: TGTGCCAGCAGTGGAGGCTGGGAGACCCAGTACTTC.

The chain has TRBV21-1 and TRBJ1-1. TRBV21-1 is noted as a pseudogene. The CDR3 contains 14 residues. The CDR3 sequence: CASSKKNLEAEAFF. The CDR3 region has the DNA TGTGCCAGCAGCAAAAAAAATCTTGAAGCTGAAGCTTTCTTT.

The J gene is TRBJ2-5, the V gene TRBV28; D possibly corresponds to TRBD2 (7 bases). Per germline, CDR1 MDHEN and CDR2 SYDVKM. The ends were cut back, 3 bases at V and 4 bases at J, with 12 bases in the middle. This CDR3 is built from 14 residues. The CDR3 region is CASSLGGLGETQYF. CDR3 nucleotide sequence: TGTGCCAGCAGTTTGGGGGGGCTAGGAGAGACCCAGTACTTC.

This chain links TRBV14 with TRBJ2-1; TRBD2 agrees at 7 bases. The V gene's germline CDR1 is SGHDN and CDR2 FVKESK. CDR3 size: 15 residues. The V and J ends lost 2 bases and 9 bases, in that order; junction bases with no gene match: 10. DNA of the CDR3: TGTGCCAGCAGCCAACCCTTGGGGAGGGAGGCTGAGCAGTTCTTC. Translated: CASSQPLGREAEQFF.